This passage covers 4 T cell receptor beta chains from one sample sequenced in a study of shared clonotypes between healthy human individuals. Generated by immunoSEQ multiplex PCR, the TCRdb table keeps only in-frame clones and is missing some. The sample shows about 690,000 clones, around 90% of them seen only once. The sequenced sample was memory CD8+ T cells from PBMCs. The subset denotes: CD45RO+ cells pooled with CCR7-negative TemRA cells. All receptors come from a young man in good health. Some clones in this sample may be carry-over from other donors' samples.

The chain recombines TRBV9 with TRBJ2-7; D is perhaps TRBD1 or TRBD2 (5 bases each). Germline V lookup: CDR1 SGDLS, CDR2 YYNGEE. Trimming stripped 0 bases from V and 3 bases from J, with 10 bases between. This CDR3 comprises 14 residues. CDR3 in DNA: TGTGCCAGCAGCGTAGGGGGGATGGACTACGAGCAGTACTTC. Its translation: CASSVGGMDYEQYF.

This sequence joins TRBV28 and TRBJ2-3; possible D gene TRBD1, 6 bases. The CDR3 is 15 amino acids. Looked up from germline, CDR1 is MDHEN and CDR2 is SYDVKM. V was clipped by 2 bases and J by 1 base, with 10 bases between them. CDR3 in DNA: TGTGCCAGCAGTTTAGTGGACAGAGGCACAGATACGCAGTATTTT. Its protein product is CASSLVDRGTDTQYF.

Regarding this clone: At the DNA level, this CDR3 is encoded by other sequences in the same sample as well. The chain carries TRBV27 and TRBJ2-7, with D perhaps matching TRBD1 or TRBD2 (5 bases each). V was shortened by 1 base and J by 3 bases, with 7 bases between the two germline ends. Germline-derived CDR1 and CDR2 are MNHEY and SMNVEV (reference sequence). This CDR3 is built from 13 residues. For the CDR3, the DNA is TGTGCCAGCAGTTTATTGGGGGACTACGAGCAGTACTTC. As protein: CASSLLGDYEQYF.

The CDR3 DNA follows: TGCAGCGTCCGGACAGGGGATTACCACGAGCAGTACTTC. Translating gives CSVRTGDYHEQYF. V and J are TRBV29-1 and TRBJ2-7; 9 bases line up with TRBD1. CDR3 length: 13 residues. Germline V gene data show CDR1 as SQVTM and CDR2 as ANQGSEA. Germline trimming cut 6 bases from V and 5 bases from J; bases unmatched to any gene: 8.